These 16 T cell receptor beta chains were sequenced from one sample in a study of breast tumors, draining lymph nodes, adjacent tissues. TCRdb reanalysed the multiplex PCR reads using MiXCR and keeps one entry per CDR3 protein. The top ten hold 14% of the sample, which has about 20,000 distinct CDR3 sequences, about 60% seen once. The specimen was breast tumor tissue. These receptors all stem from a female donor with breast cancer. Some clones in this sample may be carry-over from other donors' samples.

This sequence joins TRBV15 and TRBJ1-2; D gene unclear. The length of the CDR3 is 14 residues. Deletions cut 2 bases from V and 4 bases from J, with 11 bases between. Looked up from germline, CDR1 is LNHNV and CDR2 is YYDKDF (reference sequence). In DNA form, the CDR3 reads TGTGCCACCAGCAGAACGTCCCGAGGCTATGGCTACACCTTC. Amino acids: CATSRTSRGYGYTF. Full variable domain (remainder filled in from reference TRBV15 and TRBJ1-2): DAMVIQNPRYQVTQFGKPVTLSCSQTLNHNVMYWYQQKSSQAPKLLFHYYDKDFNNEADTPDNFQSRRPNTSFCFLDIRSPGLGDTAMYLCATSRTSRGYGYTFGSGTRLTVV.

This chain connects TRBV19 to TRBJ2-1; D unclear. Germline loops: CDR1 LNHDA, CDR2 SQIVND (reference sequence). V lost 5 bases to trimming and J lost 4 bases, with 3 bases between them. The CDR3 is 11 residues long. The CDR3: CASSSYNEQFF. CDR3 nucleotides: TGTGCCAGTAGTTCATACAATGAGCAGTTCTTC.

The chain recombines TRBV6-1 with TRBJ2-7; D possibly uses TRBD1 or TRBD2 (5 bases each). The V end lost 5 bases, the J end lost 3 bases, and 11 bases lay between the germline ends. This CDR3 contains 13 residues. Germline loops: CDR1 MNHNS, CDR2 SASEGT. The CDR3: CASSFGTNYEQYF. In DNA form, the CDR3 reads TGTGCCAGCAGTTTCGGGACGAACTACGAGCAGTACTTC.

The table lists this clonotype with many counts. One end of the junction fails to match germline, which may point to a read error. The chain links TRBV7-9 to TRBJ2-5, with 8 bases matching TRBD2. Per germline, CDR1 SEHNR and CDR2 FQNEAQ (reference sequence). The length of the CDR3 is 17 residues. CDR3 protein: CASSLSRPAGVQEPQYF. CDR3 DNA: TGTGCCAGCAGCTTATCCCGCCCAGCGGGGGTCCAAGAGCCCCAGTACTTC.

The chain is built from TRBV2 and TRBJ2-1; weak D call: TRBD2 (5 bases). Trimming cost V 4 bases and J 8 bases, with 15 bases left between them. The V gene's germline CDR1 is SNHLY and CDR2 FYNNEI. The CDR3 loop spans 14 amino acids. This CDR3 is CASSANSEEHEQFF. Written as DNA, the CDR3 is TGTGCCAGCAGTGCAAACTCGGAGGAGCATGAGCAGTTCTTC.

This clonotype was observed many times. The rearrangement links TRBV5-6 to TRBJ1-3; 7 positions agree with TRBD1. The CDR3 runs 14 residues. The trim removed 2 bases at V and 2 bases at J, leaving 1 base unmatched. Germline CDR1 is SGHDT and CDR2 is YYEEEE. CDR3 sequence: CASSFTGAGNTIYF. The DNA for the CDR3 is TGTGCCAGCAGCTTCACAGGGGCTGGAAACACCATATATTTT. Based on the CDR3 plus reference TRBV5-6 and TRBJ1-3, the full variable domain is DAGVTQSPTHLIKTRGQQVTLRCSPKSGHDTVSWYQQALGQGPQFIFQYYEEEERQRGNFPDRFSGHQFPNYSSELNVNALLLGDSALYLCASSFTGAGNTIYFGEGSWLTVV.

This clonotype was seen at least ten times. The V gene is TRBV5-1, the J gene TRBJ2-1, with 11 bases aligning to TRBD2. In germline, CDR1 is SGHRS, CDR2 YFSETQ. Trimming took 3 bases from V and 6 from J; bases not matched to a gene: 11. CDR3 length equals 17 residues. CDR3 DNA sequence: TGCGCCAGCAGCTCGTTAGCGGGGGGGCAAGGGGGCAATGAGCAGTTCTTC. Its protein is CASSSLAGGQGGNEQFF.

This clonotype was counted ten times or more. The CDR3 spells CSARGQRNEQFF. DNA of the CDR3: TGCAGTGCTAGGGGACAGCGAAATGAGCAGTTCTTC. This chain links TRBV20-1 with TRBJ2-1; the match to TRBD1 covers 7 bases. Germline-derived CDR1 and CDR2 are DFQATT and SNEGSKA (reference sequence). This CDR3 has 12 residues. With V trimmed by 3 bases and J by 7 bases, 3 bases remained unmatched.

This clonotype counts as medium-sized. This rearrangement joins TRBV6-1 to TRBJ2-3, with 7 bases that match TRBD2. Trimming at V came to 2 bases and at J to 2 bases, leaving 4 bases not matched to a gene. Looked up from germline, CDR1 is MNHNS and CDR2 is SASEGT. The CDR3 has 15 residues. CDR3 DNA: TGTGCCAGCAGTGAATGGGGACTACTCACAGATACGCAGTATTTT. This sequence encodes CASSEWGLLTDTQYF.

As regards this clonotype: Germline and junction disagree at one end, which may indicate a read error. The chain combines TRBV7-9 with TRBJ2-5; no reliable D call. The CDR3 is 17 amino acids. The germline gives CDR1 SEHNR, CDR2 FQNEAQ (reference sequence). The CDR3 sequence is CVSSSPVQFRDQETQYF. The CDR3, as DNA: TGTGTCAGCAGCTCACCGGTACAATTCCGGGACCAAGAGACCCAGTACTTC.

The chain uses TRBV29-1 and TRBJ1-2; TRBD1 might be the D (5 bases). The V and J ends lost 6 bases and 8 bases respectively, with 16 bases between them. The length of the CDR3 is 12 residues. The germline V gene has CDR1 SQVTM and CDR2 ANQGSEA. The CDR3 sequence: CSVGTGSGGYTF. DNA of the CDR3: TGCAGCGTAGGAACAGGATCGGGCGGCTACACCTTC.

The chain uses TRBV20-1 and TRBJ1-2; the D is unclear. Germline-derived CDR1 and CDR2 are DFQATT and SNEGSKA (reference sequence). The CDR3 length is 11 residues. Trimming shortened V by 2 bases and J by 8 bases, and 9 bases separated the two germline ends. The CDR3 is CSARRSGGYTF. CDR3 DNA: TGCAGTGCTAGACGGTCGGGAGGCTACACCTTC.

There are many counts of this clonotype. The chain recombines TRBV4-3 with TRBJ2-1; 9 nucleotides agree with TRBD2. V shed 4 bases and J 6 bases; nucleotides not matched to a gene: 7. Germline lookup yields CDR1 LGHNA and CDR2 YSLEER. The CDR3 is 15 amino acids. The CDR3 coding sequence is TGCGCCAGCAGCCCAGCGGGGGGCGTCCTCAATGAGCAGTTCTTC. Translating gives CASSPAGGVLNEQFF.

By frequency in the sample, this clonotype is medium-sized. The chain carries TRBV7-6 and TRBJ1-3, with D possibly being TRBD1 (5 bases). The CDR3 sequence is 14 residues long. CDR1 and CDR2 from the germline V gene are SGHVS and FNYEAQ. V was trimmed by 1 base and J by 4 bases, leaving 8 bases between them. CDR3 nucleotide sequence: TGTGCCAGCAGCTTAGGCGGGGGAGGAAACACCATATATTTT. Its translation is CASSLGGGGNTIYF.

On this clonotype: A much bigger clone sits one base away, suggesting this may be a read error. The chain employs TRBV5-8 and TRBJ2-1; a possible D gene is TRBD1 (6 bases). Deletions cut 3 bases from V and 2 bases from J, with 15 bases between. The germline CDR1 and CDR2 sequences are SGHTS and YDEGEE. The CDR3 totals 16 residues. The CDR3 DNA reads TGTGCCAGCAGCTCCTACAGGGCATCAGCCTACAATGAGCAGTTCTTC. Residues: CASSSYRASAYNEQFF. The entire variable domain, with the rest obtained from reference TRBV5-8 and TRBJ2-1, is as follows: EAGVTQSPTHLIKTRGQQATLRCSPISGHTSVYWYQQALGLGLQFLLWYDEGEERNRGNFPPRFSGRQFPNYSSELNVNALELEDSALYLCASSSYRASAYNEQFFGPGTRLTVL.

This clonotype has just a few counts. This chain joins TRBV4-1 and TRBJ1-2, with D possibly matching TRBD1 (6 bases). From germline, CDR1 is MGHRA and CDR2 YSYEKL. The CDR3 is 15 residues long. V dropped 4 bases and J dropped 4 bases, with 16 bases sitting between them. CDR3 nucleotide sequence: TGCGCCAGCAGCCCCCGGGCAGGGGATATCTATGGCTACACCTTC. Protein: CASSPRAGDIYGYTF.